This TCR beta chain was retrieved from a study of brain T cells in children with intractable seizures. Some clones are missing from TCRdb's copy, which holds only in-frame ones; the method was immunoSEQ multiplex PCR. The data show 100,000 to 120,000 clones, with roughly 92% seen just once and 3.8% held by the top ten. Trimming removed 4 bases from V and 8 bases from J, with 8 bases in between. Germline CDR1 and CDR2: SGHTA and FQGTGA. The CDR3 has 12 residues. Sequencing was limited to surgery cases with top T cell transcript signatures in brain tissue. Patients received at least one anti-epileptic drug before surgery. Notes on this clone: Its antigen remains unknown.

Study findings and constraints: HCMV serostatus was not known, and viral specificity came from CDR3 similarity only.

The sequencing here drew on peripheral blood, taken at surgery. This chain links TRBV7-3 with TRBJ2-2; tentative D call: TRBD2 (5 bases). This sequence originates from a boy younger than two with hemimegalencephaly and intractable seizures. CDR3 sequence reads: CASSSIAGELFF. The CDR3 nucleotides are TGTGCCAGCAGCTCCATAGCGGGGGAGCTGTTTTTT.